This T cell receptor beta chain was obtained from a study of T-cell memory formation after mild COVID-19. Study-level background: TCR clusters were largely donor specific.

Germline loops: CDR1 DFQATT, CDR2 SNEGSKA (reference sequence). This CDR3 region has 15 residues. The trim removed 0 bases at V and 5 bases at J, leaving 6 bases unmatched. TCRdb processed the 5' RACE reads anew with MiXCR; each CDR3 protein has one entry. Of fewer than 400,000 distinct CDR3 sequences listed, roughly 15% are singletons. The J gene is TRBJ1-5, the V gene TRBV20-1; 8 nucleotides agree with TRBD1. The clonotype was recovered from a man younger than 35 who had mild COVID-19 (a few samples of this study predate the infection). Cell type and time point are not known. What was sequenced was PBMCs or a T cell subset sorted from them (not recorded which). The CDR3, as DNA: TGCAGTGCTAGAGATGCGACAGGGGATCATCAGCCCCAGCATTTT. Its protein is CSARDATGDHQPQHF.